This entry describes one T cell receptor (beta chain). This clonotype was observed many times. Its specific antigen is unknown. Base qualities are not provided; no much larger clone lies one nucleotide away. The CDR3 covers 14 residues, taking in both the cysteine and the phenylalanine. Only the CDR3 portion is preserved as DNA: 42 bases, with reading frame beginning at the first base. Trimming removed 10 bases from V and 1 base from J; the gene matches leave 10 bases unexplained. The method behind the library was multiplex PCR. TCRdb shows the sequencer as Illumina HiSeq 4000. TCR beta libraries were built with iRepertoire HTBI primers and Arm-PCR amplification of CDR3 regions. PCR products were gel purified before sequencing. From the authors' description of their analysis: A total of around 66 TRBV and 14 TRBJ segments were identified across samples and were used for gene usage analysis of CDR3 amino acid clonotypes. COPE and FqMerger were used to merge filtered high-quality paired reads into contigs. BLAST was used to align contigs to the IMGT TRBV, TRBD and TRBJ reference genes, and CDR3 was defined following IMGT. Clonotypes above 0.1% frequency were classified as highly expanded clones. Shannon entropy was used to measure repertoire diversity, and the Gini coefficient was used to measure V-J evenness. A clonotype found in more than one individual was treated as public. TCRdb applied fastp at Q25 and MiXCR to the public reads, then kept only in-frame beta chains. Each record represents a unique CDR3 protein, reported with the most common genes and DNA among its rows. TCRdb's processing, not the study's, gives the V and J calls here. The sample has 420,000 or so distinct CDR3 sequences on record, about 20% of them singletons. About a quarter of the sample is held by the ten biggest clonotypes.

The data originate from a study of regulatory T cells in long-lasting Graves disease (dated by TCRdb to the early 2020s). With regard to the full study: To count as having persistent Graves' disease, a patient had to have received antithyroid drug treatment for over 5 years with TSH receptor autoantibodies remaining persistently positive. Patients with persistent Graves' disease were compared with patients with newly diagnosed Graves' disease using TCR sequencing and RNA sequencing of peripheral blood. The study was conducted in China and was registered as a clinical trial. TCR sequencing covered some 13 persistent and approximately 20 newly diagnosed Graves' disease patients, some 33 samples in total. Antithyroid drugs had been taken for roughly 10 years on average by persistent Graves' disease patients in the clinical cohort. The paper as a whole reports these results and caveats: More public clonotypes were shared among persistent patients (around 3,000) than among newly diagnosed patients (approximately 930). Persistent disease showed preferential use of TRBV28, TRBJ1-2 and TRBJ2-5, whereas newly diagnosed disease favored TRBV20-1 and TRBJ2-1. Peripheral blood alone was examined, since thyroid tissue, which constituted the primary lesion, could not be accessed. The small sample size was acknowledged by the authors as a limitation that may reduce accuracy. Persistent Graves' disease patients showed lower TCR Shannon entropy and fewer highly expanded clones than newly diagnosed patients, suggesting clonal expansion. Sequencing and analysis were limited to the TCR beta chain.

The time point tag for this specimen amounts to: persistent/refractory GD, antithyroid drugs over 5 years with positive TRAb. For both TCR sequencing and RNA sequencing, RNA was extracted from PBMCs in TRIzol. The diagnosis of Graves' disease was made according to American Thyroid Association guidelines. The patients came from an endocrinology department in Xi'an, China. From each patient, approximately 10 milliliters of peripheral blood was collected into an EDTA anticoagulant tube. Ficoll Paque Plus density gradient separation was used to isolate PBMCs, and no further T cell sorting was done. An Agilent 2100 Bioanalyzer and agarose gel were used to check RNA quality, while a NanoDrop 2000 measured RNA concentration.

Recombination joined TRBV12-3 or TRBV12-4 with TRBJ2-7; 7 bases in the junction line up with TRBD2. The source material was peripheral blood mononuclear cells (PBMCs), sampled when the disease was refractory, from a patient treated with antithyroid drugs. The receptor was derived from a female donor with Graves disease. The sequenced DNA is TGTGCCATCACATCTCTAGCGGCATCCTACGAGCAGTACTTC. This sequence encodes CAITSLAASYEQYF.